This is a list of T cell receptor beta chains from one sample in a study of T cell responses to AZD1222 COVID-19 vaccine. Clones were sequenced by immunoSEQ multiplex PCR, and TCRdb holds only the in-frame ones, with some missing. The sample shows 150,000 to 200,000 clones, around 90% of them seen only once. Sequenced material: peripheral blood, taken 28 days after the second AZD1222 dose. Receptors were obtained from an adult who received the AZD1222 COVID-19 vaccine. Both conserved end residues are part of each CDR3. D genes are given only for firm matches. Size tells how often a clone was seen (once, few, many) or the class of an expanded clone, and some rows leave it out.

D gene: TRBD1; J gene: TRBJ1-4; clone size: NA; V gene: TRBV19; CDR3 DNA: TGTGCCAGTAGTAACCCCCAGGGGGCGCACGAAAAACTGTTTTTT; CDR3 protein: CASSNPQGAHEKLFF
D gene: NA; J gene: TRBJ2-6; clone size: NA; V gene: TRBV3-1/TRBV3-2; CDR3 DNA: TGTGCCAGCAGCCAAGCCGGTTCTGGGGCCAACGTCCTGACTTTC; CDR3 protein: CASSQAGSGANVLTF
D gene: NA; J gene: TRBJ2-2; clone size: few; V gene: TRBV19; CDR3 DNA: TGTGCCAGTAGTCCGGAACAGCGATTTACCGGGGAGCTGTTTTTT; CDR3 protein: CASSPEQRFTGELFF
D gene: NA; J gene: TRBJ2-4; clone size: NA; V gene: TRBV27; CDR3 DNA: TGTGCCAGCGCCTTGGCAGCCAAAAACATTCAGTACTTC; CDR3 protein: CASALAAKNIQYF
D gene: NA; J gene: TRBJ1-1; clone size: NA; V gene: TRBV7-2; CDR3 DNA: TGTGCCAGCAGCTTAGCTTTAGGGGTCGTCACTGAAGCTTTCTTT; CDR3 protein: CASSLALGVVTEAFF
D gene: NA; J gene: TRBJ1-2; clone size: NA; V gene: TRBV10-3; CDR3 DNA: TGTGCCATCAGTGAGTCTTTATCGACAGTCGATGGCTACACCTTC; CDR3 protein: CAISESLSTVDGYTF
D gene: NA; J gene: TRBJ1-5; clone size: few; V gene: TRBV5-1; CDR3 DNA: TGCGCCAGCAGCTTACAGGGTGGCAATCAGCCCCAGCATTTT; CDR3 protein: CASSLQGGNQPQHF
D gene: NA; J gene: TRBJ1-5; clone size: NA; V gene: TRBV19; CDR3 DNA: TGTGCCAGTAGTCCCGGATCTTTCAATCAGCCCCAGCATTTT; CDR3 protein: CASSPGSFNQPQHF
D gene: TRBD1; J gene: TRBJ1-1; clone size: NA; V gene: TRBV20-1; CDR3 DNA: TGCAGTCCCTACCAGGGGGCGGAAGCTTTCTTT; CDR3 protein: CSPYQGAEAFF
D gene: TRBD1; J gene: TRBJ2-2; clone size: NA; V gene: TRBV29-1; CDR3 DNA: TGCAGCGCTAGACAGGGCATGACGAACACCGGGGAGCTGTTTTTT; CDR3 protein: CSARQGMTNTGELFF
D gene: NA; J gene: TRBJ1-1; clone size: few; V gene: TRBV6-5; CDR3 DNA: TGTGCCACCCTAAAAGCCGGGGCGAACACTGAAGCTTTCTTT; CDR3 protein: CATLKAGANTEAFF
D gene: NA; J gene: TRBJ2-7; clone size: many; V gene: TRBV19; CDR3 DNA: TGTGCCAGTAGTACATTCCGGGACCCTTATGAGCAGTACTTC; CDR3 protein: CASSTFRDPYEQYF
D gene: NA; J gene: TRBJ1-5; clone size: NA; V gene: TRBV18; CDR3 DNA: TGTGCCAGCTCAAGGGACGTACGGGACAGCAATCAGCCCCAGCATTTT; CDR3 protein: CASSRDVRDSNQPQHF